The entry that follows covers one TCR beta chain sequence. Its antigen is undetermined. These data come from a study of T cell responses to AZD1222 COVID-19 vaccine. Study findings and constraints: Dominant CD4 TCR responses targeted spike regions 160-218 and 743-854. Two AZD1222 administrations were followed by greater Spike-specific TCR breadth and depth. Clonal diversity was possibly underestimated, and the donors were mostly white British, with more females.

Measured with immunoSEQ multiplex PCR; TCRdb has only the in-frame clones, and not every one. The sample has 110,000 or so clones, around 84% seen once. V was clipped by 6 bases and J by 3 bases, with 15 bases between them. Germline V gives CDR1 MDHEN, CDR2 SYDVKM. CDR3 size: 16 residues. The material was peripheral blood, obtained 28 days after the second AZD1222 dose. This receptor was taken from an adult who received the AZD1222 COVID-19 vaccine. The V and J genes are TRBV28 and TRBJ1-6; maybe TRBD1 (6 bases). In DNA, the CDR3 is TGTGCCAGCAGAGACGGACAGATGAACTATAATTCACCCCTCCACTTT. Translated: CASRDGQMNYNSPLHF.